This T cell receptor (beta chain) was retrieved from a study of identical twins. Study conclusions and caveats: Its conclusions, products of cross-sectional statistical analysis, did not come from following the same donors.

TCRdb redid the calling of the 5' RACE reads with MiXCR, one entry per CDR3 protein. The sample shows just over 500,000 distinct CDR3 sequences, less than 25% of them seen only once. Worth noting for this clonotype: Its antigen is undetermined.

With V trimmed by 10 bases and J by 5 bases, 10 bases remained unmatched. Germline CDR1 and CDR2: ENHRY and SYGVKD. The CDR3 contains 14 residues. A further study also used this sample, focusing on T cells expressing NK-cell markers.

The chain employs TRBV10-3 and TRBJ2-2, with TRBD2 matching 7 bases. The sequence derives from a woman aged 18-35 years in good health. Material: CD4+ T cells sorted from blood. The CDR3 sequence is CATRNGGGTGELFF. The DNA for the CDR3 is TGTGCCACAAGGAACGGGGGAGGGACCGGGGAGCTGTTTTTT.